The 25 T cell receptor beta chains listed next were all sequenced from one sample in a study of radiation and T cells in renal cell carcinoma. Method: immunoSEQ multiplex PCR; TCRdb's copy keeps in-frame clones and lacks some. Here the sample spans some 120,000 clones, 75% to 85% being singletons. The time point was: blood 2 weeks post-SBRT. Stated treatment: 15 Gy SBRT to primary tumor, nephrectomy 4 weeks later. The sample was blood, taken from a patient whose treatment included radiotherapy and nephrectomy. These receptors originate from a woman aged 55-69 years with renal cell carcinoma.

The gene calls are TRBV5-6 and TRBJ2-2; weak D call: TRBD2 (6 bases). Trimming shortened V by 4 bases and J by 5 bases, and 21 bases separated the two germline ends. Germline values: CDR1 SGHDT, CDR2 YYEEEE. The CDR3 is 17 amino acids. For the CDR3, the DNA is TGTGCCAGCAGCGGGGGGTGGAGCCCCTTGCGTACCGGGGAGCTGTTTTTT. It is translated as CASSGGWSPLRTGELFF.

The chain recombines TRBV6-1 with TRBJ1-1; D remains ambiguous. Trimming took off 0 bases at V and 9 bases at J, with 11 bases between the two ends. This CDR3 has 13 residues. Germline CDR1 reads MNHNS; CDR2 reads SASEGT. CDR3 bases: TGTGCCAGCAGTGAAGCGCCGTCGATTCAAGCTTTCTTT. Encoded protein: CASSEAPSIQAFF.

This rearrangement joins TRBV6-1 to TRBJ1-6; TRBD1 is a possible D gene (6 bases). V shed 8 bases and J shed 7 bases, with 12 bases lying between them. This CDR3 spans 13 amino acids. Germline CDR1 reads MNHNS; CDR2 reads SASEGT. CDR3 sequence reads: CASGTGLNSPLHF. The CDR3 nucleotides read TGTGCCAGCGGCACAGGGTTGAATTCACCCCTCCACTTT.

There are a few counts of this clone. The genes are TRBV7-2 and TRBJ1-5, with a tentative D call TRBD1 (5 bases). Looked up from germline, CDR1 is SGHTA and CDR2 is FQGNSA. This CDR3 is built from 14 residues. With 2 bases removed from V and 3 bases from J, the gap between germline ends came to 8 bases. The CDR3 reads CASSLRTSNQPQHF. The CDR3 nucleotides read TGTGCCAGCAGCTTAAGGACATCCAATCAGCCCCAGCATTTT.

The J gene is TRBJ1-5, the V gene TRBV19; no reliable D call. V lost 3 bases, J lost 0 bases, and 15 bases lay in between. Germline lookup yields CDR1 LNHDA and CDR2 SQIVND (reference sequence). The CDR3 runs 17 residues. The CDR3 DNA is TGTGCCAGTAGTATCTCTATCGCCGGAATTAGCAATCAGCCCCAGCATTTT. Amino acids: CASSISIAGISNQPQHF.

The chain employs TRBV7-2 and TRBJ2-7; no firm D call. The CDR3 is 13 amino acids. Germline V gene data show CDR1 as SGHTA and CDR2 as FQGNSA. V lost 1 base to trimming and J lost 3 bases, with 7 bases between them. CDR3 protein: CASSLEYGYEQYF. CDR3 nucleotide sequence: TGTGCCAGCAGCTTAGAATACGGCTACGAGCAGTACTTC.

The chain is built from TRBV2 and TRBJ2-3, with D tentatively TRBD1 or TRBD2 (6 bases each). This CDR3 contains 15 residues. Trimming stripped 2 bases from V and 3 bases from J, with 12 bases between. The germline V gene has CDR1 SNHLY and CDR2 FYNNEI. The CDR3 loop is CASSELGGQTDTQYF. CDR3 coding DNA: TGTGCCAGCAGTGAATTGGGGGGACAAACAGATACGCAGTATTTT. The entire variable domain, with the rest obtained from reference TRBV2 and TRBJ2-3, is as follows: EPEVTQTPSHQVTQMGQEVILRCVPISNHLYFYWYRQILGQKVEFLVSFYNNEISEKSEIFDDQFSVERPDGSNFTLKIRSTKLEDSAMYFCASSELGGQTDTQYFGPGTRLTVL.

A few counts support this clone. This chain joins TRBV29-1 and TRBJ1-2; D unclear. The CDR3 runs to 11 residues. Looked up from germline, CDR1 is SQVTM and CDR2 is ANQGSEA. The V and J ends lost 6 bases and 8 bases respectively, with 13 bases between them. CDR3 sequence reads: CSVTLTGGYTF. The CDR3 nucleotides read TGCAGCGTGACCCTAACGGGGGGCTACACCTTC.

By proportion, this clone is medium-sized. V usage is TRBV7-9 and J usage is TRBJ1-1; weak D call: TRBD1 (6 bases). Per germline, CDR1 SEHNR and CDR2 FQNEAQ (reference sequence). This CDR3 region has 14 residues. The V gene lost 6 bases and the J gene lost 1 base, with 12 bases spanning the gap. The CDR3 here is CASRPGHSNTEAFF. The DNA of the CDR3 is TGTGCCAGCAGACCGGGACACTCGAACACTGAAGCTTTCTTT.

The rearrangement uses TRBV29-1 and TRBJ2-7, with 9 bases fitting TRBD2. The V gene end was trimmed by 1 base and the J gene end by 1 base; junction bases not matched to a gene: 5. The length of the CDR3 is 15 residues. CDR1 is SQVTM and CDR2 is ANQGSEA in the germline V gene. DNA of the CDR3: TGCAGCGTTGAAGTAGCGGGAGAAGGGTCCTACGAGCAGTACTTC. The encoded protein is CSVEVAGEGSYEQYF.

This CDR3 reads CASSLGPSGTAHYEQYF. The CDR3, as DNA: TGTGCCAGCAGCTTGGGGCCCAGTGGGACAGCCCACTACGAGCAGTACTTC. The J gene is TRBJ2-7, the V gene TRBV5-6; 7 bases line up with TRBD1. J was trimmed by 3 bases and V by 0 bases; bases with no gene match: 12. CDR3 size: 17 residues. Germline CDR1 SGHDT, CDR2 YYEEEE.

This chain joins TRBV5-6 and TRBJ1-2; TRBD1 is a possible D gene (5 bases). Per the germline V gene, CDR1 is SGHDT and CDR2 is YYEEEE. The CDR3 is 13 residues long. The V end was cut by 4 bases, the J end by 7 bases, with 14 bases between. The CDR3 loop reads CASSGGQTFGYTF. CDR3 sequence (DNA): TGTGCCAGCAGCGGTGGACAAACCTTTGGCTACACCTTC.

This clone has only a few counts. The V and J genes are TRBV6-6 and TRBJ1-2; the D is unclear. The CDR3 has 12 residues. Germline values: CDR1 MNHNY, CDR2 SVGAGI (reference sequence). The V and J ends lost 8 bases and 5 bases respectively, with 12 bases between them. CDR3 in DNA: TGTGCCAGCGGGTTAGGGTTATATGGCTACACCTTC. Amino acids: CASGLGLYGYTF.

Ten or more counts support this clone. The chain has TRBV9 and TRBJ1-1; TRBD1 might be the D (5 bases). V lost 0 bases to trimming and J lost 8 bases, with 14 bases between them. The germline CDR1 and CDR2 sequences are SGDLS and YYNGEE. The CDR3 runs to 14 residues. The CDR3 nucleotides are TGTGCCAGCAGCGTAGGTGGGACGGATTCGGAAGCTTTCTTT. It yields the protein CASSVGGTDSEAFF.

J is TRBJ1-4 and V is TRBV2; D is ambiguous. Deletions cut 5 bases from V and 8 bases from J, with 18 bases between. Germline CDR1 SNHLY, CDR2 FYNNEI. This CDR3 has 15 residues. For the CDR3, the DNA is TGTGCCAGCAGTCGCCCGGGTCCAGTGGGGGAAAAACTGTTTTTT. Protein sequence: CASSRPGPVGEKLFF.

The CDR3 loop reads CATRAGLADPFNEQFF. In DNA form, the CDR3 reads TGTGCGACGAGAGCAGGACTGGCGGACCCCTTTAATGAGCAGTTCTTC. This rearrangement joins TRBV27 to TRBJ2-1; D may be TRBD2 (5 bases). Germline CDR1 and CDR2: MNHEY and SMNVEV (reference sequence). The CDR3 consists of 16 residues.

The chain joins TRBV6-1 to TRBJ1-2; 7 bases are shared with TRBD1. Germline-derived CDR1 and CDR2 are MNHNS and SASEGT. The CDR3 is 15 residues long. With 7 bases clipped from V and 8 bases from J, the junction kept 16 bases outside the gene matches. The CDR3 loop reads CASTFERGLAGGYTF. CDR3 sequence (DNA): TGTGCCAGCACCTTTGAAAGGGGGCTAGCGGGGGGCTACACCTTC.

This clone was counted only a few times. The CDR3 nucleotides read TGTGCCAGCAGCTTTCCCTCCGTAGGGGCCATGAACACTGAAGCTTTCTTT. Translating it yields CASSFPSVGAMNTEAFF. V usage is TRBV28 and J usage is TRBJ1-1; TRBD1 is a possible D gene (5 bases). Deletions cut 6 bases from V and 0 bases from J, with 20 bases between. Germline V gene sequence: CDR1 MDHEN, CDR2 SYDVKM. There are 17 residues in the CDR3.

This sequence joins TRBV4-3 and TRBJ1-1; D remains unclear. The germline V and J ends were trimmed by 1 base and 4 bases, with 10 bases remaining between them. CDR1 and CDR2 from the germline V gene are LGHNA and YSLEER. The CDR3 length is 14 residues. The CDR3 nucleotides read TGCGCCAGCAGCCAAGGAAGGGTAATCACTGAAGCTTTCTTT. It encodes CASSQGRVITEAFF.

V usage is TRBV5-5 and J usage is TRBJ1-2; tentative D call: TRBD1 (5 bases). Germline V gene lookup returns CDR1 SGHKS and CDR2 YYEKEE (reference sequence). This CDR3 is built from 15 residues. The V gene lost 4 bases and the J gene lost 4 bases, with 17 bases spanning the gap. The chain's CDR3 is CASSPEGSRVYGYTF. The CDR3 bases are TGTGCCAGCAGCCCAGAGGGGAGTCGGGTCTATGGCTACACCTTC.

This sequence joins TRBV14 and TRBJ2-1, with 8 bases lining up with TRBD1. CDR1 and CDR2 (germline): SGHDN, FVKESK. V was clipped by 4 bases and J by 7 bases; unmatched bases: 9. The CDR3 has 15 amino acids. CDR3 in amino acids: CASSLTGAGQNEQFF. In nucleotides, the CDR3 is TGTGCCAGCAGCCTGACAGGGGCCGGGCAGAATGAGCAGTTCTTC.

This clone was detected a few times. The chain employs TRBV5-1 and TRBJ2-3; D might be TRBD1 (6 bases). The CDR3 runs to 13 residues. V shed 5 bases and J shed 5 bases, with 12 bases lying between them. Germline V lookup: CDR1 SGHRS, CDR2 YFSETQ. The CDR3 DNA is TGCGCCAGCAGTCTACAGGGACAAGATACGCAGTATTTT. Translation gives CASSLQGQDTQYF.

The CDR3 protein is CASRPAGVAGELFF. The CDR3 bases are TGTGCCAGCAGACCAGCGGGAGTGGCCGGGGAGCTGTTTTTT. The rearrangement uses TRBV6-5 and TRBJ2-2, with TRBD2 identical over 8 bases. The CDR3 extends over 14 amino acids. CDR1 MNHEY and CDR2 SVGAGI come from the germline V gene. V lost 6 bases and J lost 6; bases outside the gene matches: 6.

The chain carries TRBV18 and TRBJ1-1; 8 nucleotides agree with TRBD1. This CDR3 has 13 amino acids. Trimming cost V 6 bases and J 5 bases; bases outside gene matches: 5. CDR1 is KGHSH and CDR2 is LQKENI in the germline V gene. As DNA, the CDR3 is TGTGCCAGCTCTCGGACAGGGAGAACTGAAGCTTTCTTT. It translates to CASSRTGRTEAFF.

CDR3 loop: CASAPRGNTGELFF. CDR3 bases: TGTGCCAGCGCCCCCAGGGGCAACACCGGGGAGCTGTTTTTT. The chain couples TRBV5-4 to TRBJ2-2; a weak D match, TRBD1 (6 bases). The germline gives CDR1 SGHNT, CDR2 YYREEE (reference sequence). The CDR3 spans 14 residues. V lost 7 bases and J lost 2, with 12 bases in between.